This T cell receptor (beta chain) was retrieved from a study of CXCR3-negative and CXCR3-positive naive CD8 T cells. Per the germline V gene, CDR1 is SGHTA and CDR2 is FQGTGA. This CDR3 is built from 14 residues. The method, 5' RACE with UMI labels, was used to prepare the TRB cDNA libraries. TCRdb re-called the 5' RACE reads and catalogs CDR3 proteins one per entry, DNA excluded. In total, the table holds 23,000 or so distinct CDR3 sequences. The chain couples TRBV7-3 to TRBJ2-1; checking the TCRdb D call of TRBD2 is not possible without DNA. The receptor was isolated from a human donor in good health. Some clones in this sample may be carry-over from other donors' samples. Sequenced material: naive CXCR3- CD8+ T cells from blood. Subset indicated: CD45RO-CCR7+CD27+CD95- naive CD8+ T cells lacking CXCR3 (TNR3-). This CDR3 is CASSLLAGYNEQFF. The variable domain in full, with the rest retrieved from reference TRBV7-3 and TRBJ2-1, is GAGVSQTPSNKVTEKGKYVELRCDPISGHTALYWYRQSLGQGPEFLIYFQGTGAADDSGLPNDRFFAVRPEGSVSTLKIQRTERGDSAVYLCASSLLAGYNEQFFGPGTRLTVL.